This T cell receptor (beta chain) was profiled in a study of blood T cell repertoires in COVID-19. Produced via immunoSEQ multiplex PCR; TCRdb's table is partial and in-frame only. The table lists approximately 160,000 clones, 76% of them singletons. The CDR3 is 15 residues long. Germline values: CDR1 LGHDT, CDR2 YNNKEL (reference sequence). Trimming cost V 2 bases and J 8 bases, with 15 bases left between them. The clonotype comes from a woman older than 75 with acute or convalescent COVID-19. The genes are TRBV3-1 (or the pseudogene TRBV3-2) and TRBJ1-4; D uncertain. The sequencing sample was made of peripheral blood. The CDR3 is CASSQPESGQEKLFF. In nucleotides, the CDR3 is TGTGCCAGCAGCCAACCGGAAAGCGGCCAGGAAAAACTGTTTTTT.